Sequencing of this T cell receptor (beta chain) was carried out in a study of early stage breast cancer tumors (dated by TCRdb to the late 2010s). Describing the broader study: Of the roughly 17 invasive breast tumors, about a dozen were found to be estrogen receptor-positive, progesterone receptor-positive and HER2-negative. About 65% of the 12 ER+/PR+/HER2- tumors were invasive ductal carcinomas, while the other four were invasive lobular carcinomas. A read coverage of roughly 10-fold per sample was achieved on average. A total of around 3 million templates, representing approximately 1,100,000 unique clonotypes, were detected across all samples.

The study profiled bulk TCR beta-chain repertoires in matched peripheral blood, tumor and adjacent normal breast tissue taken from fewer than 20 patients with early-stage breast cancer. Before surgery, roughly 4.5-11 mL of whole blood was collected in EDTA tubes and processed within 2 hours. Ficoll-Paque centrifugation in SepMate-50 tubes was used to isolate peripheral blood mononuclear cells. PBMCs were cryopreserved in roughly 90% FBS with roughly 10% DMSO in aliquots of roughly 1.9 to 4.5 million cells and stored in liquid nitrogen. The Qiagen AllPrep DNA/RNA Mini kit was used for genomic DNA extraction. V is pruned by 4 bases and J by 0 bases, leaving 6 bases of the junction without a gene match. CDR1 MNHEY and CDR2 SMNVEV are derived from the germline V gene (reference sequence). Measured from the cysteine to the phenylalanine, the CDR3 is 17 residues long. Just the 51-base CDR3 DNA is kept, in frame starting at base 1.

Concerning this clone: Its antigen specificity is not known. Nothing much larger sits one base from this clone, and base qualities are not available.

Every sample was amplified as two independent genomic DNA replicates, using roughly 0.45 ug for blood and about 1.6 ug for tumor or normal breast. Following the manufacturer's instructions, the ImmunoSeq Intro kit was used to carry out TCRB sequencing on genomic DNA. The multiplex PCR ran for 30 to 35 cycles using proprietary primers and spike-in control sequences for absolute quantification. Single-end 150-bp reads were used to sequence an 87-bp fragment spanning the CDR3 plus the flanking V and J genes. Seven samples, each with two replicates, were multiplexed per lane of an Illumina MiSeq using version 3.0 chemistry. Per the authors' processing: The vendor's proprietary pipeline processed the raw data and merged both replicates into a single result for each sample. Productive rearrangements sharing the V-gene family, CDR3 amino acid sequence and J-gene segment were defined as clonotypes. To compute clonality, the normalized Shannon entropy (Pielou evenness) of TCRB abundances was subtracted from 1. To estimate T cell density, the total number of templates was divided by the number of input cells, which was inferred from the amount of DNA input. Recon, run with its default parameters, was used to estimate overall repertoire diversity and clonality. A clonotype counted as tumor-enriched if its abundance in tumor exceeded 0.1% and was at least 32-fold higher than its abundance in normal breast. This immuneACCESS table, as held by TCRdb, lists in-frame sequences with V and J called but not all clones. Of the missing ones, under half trace to an unresolved V gene in checked studies; the others have no known cause. V and J calls and clone size follow that table, whereas D and trimming were derived from the DNA. Present in this sample are 25,000 to 35,000 clones, 75% to 85% of which were seen just once. Roughly an eighth of the sample is taken by the ten largest.

Study-level results and caveats: Bulk genomic DNA sequencing of unsorted cells missed chain pairing and functional markers such as CD4, CD8 and FOXP3. Because the cohort was small, analysis by tumor subtype was not possible. Compared with adjacent normal breast tissue, tumors had around 2.5-fold higher T cell density and higher clonality. Repertoires from blood resembled normal breast more closely than tumor, and using blood as a reference for each tissue separated tumor from normal in about 90% of the 16 patients. Enriched TCRB sequences shared across patients were found to be mostly commonly generated sequences that were unlikely to play an important role in the tumor microenvironment.

This clonotype originated in a person in their 60s with breast cancer. The V gene is TRBV27 and the J gene is TRBJ1-3; TRBD1 aligns with 10 central bases. Sample: blood. The CDR3 reads CASSSPGQGISGNTIYF. The nucleotide sequence reads as follows: TGTGCCAGCAGTTCCCCGGGACAGGGGATCTCTGGAAACACCATATATTTT.